The present T cell receptor beta chain was sequenced within a study of blood T cell repertoires in COVID-19. Study-level background: Donors in the United States, Italy and Spain gave samples during acute or convalescent COVID-19.

In the authors' methods: Estimated nucleated cell counts came from reference gene primer amplification. Sequenced by immunoSEQ multiplex PCR; TCRdb stores in-frame clones only, minus some. V, J and clone size reflect that table, while D and trimming were determined from the DNA. The profile shows more than 250,000 clones, about 85% of them singletons. The CDR3 spans 15 residues. The V end lost 3 bases, the J end lost 3 bases, and 13 bases lay between the germline ends. The germline CDR1 and CDR2 sequences are SGHDT and YYEEEE. The J gene is TRBJ1-3, the V gene TRBV5-6; tentative D call: TRBD1 (5 bases). Sequenced input: peripheral blood. The receptor was isolated from a young man with active or convalescent COVID-19. CDR3 in amino acids: CASSYLDRDGNTIYF. The CDR3 coding sequence is TGTGCCAGCAGCTACCTCGACAGAGATGGAAACACCATATATTTT. The entire variable domain, with the rest obtained from reference TRBV5-6 and TRBJ1-3, is as follows: DAGVTQSPTHLIKTRGQQVTLRCSPKSGHDTVSWYQQALGQGPQFIFQYYEEEERQRGNFPDRFSGHQFPNYSSELNVNALLLGDSALYLCASSYLDRDGNTIYFGEGSWLTVV.